This T cell receptor beta chain was sequenced during a study of T-cell memory formation after mild COVID-19. Whole-study context: There were largely donor-specific TCR clusters.

TCRdb reprocessed the 5' RACE reads with MiXCR, giving one entry per CDR3 protein. The sample contains 280,000 or so distinct CDR3 sequences, less than 9.5% of which appear only once. Looked up from germline, CDR1 is LNHNV and CDR2 is YYDKDF (reference sequence). This CDR3 is built from 15 residues. Trimming stripped 1 base from V and 0 bases from J, with 10 bases between. Points from the study as a whole: Memory cells collected pre-infection included some clones that later responded, suggesting cross-reactive memory joined. Clones from the second wave (peaking day 37) had unconfirmed SARS-CoV-2 specificity.

This clonotype appeared many times. The antigen is not known. The sequencing input was PBMCs or a T cell subset sorted from them (not recorded which). The chain employs TRBV15 and TRBJ2-7, with a weak D call TRBD1 (6 bases). The TCR comes from a man between 18 and 35 years old who had mild COVID-19 (a few samples of this study predate the infection). Cell type and time point are not known. DNA for the CDR3: TGTGCCACCAGCAGAGCCGGGACATTCTCCTACGAGCAGTACTTC. Translated: CATSRAGTFSYEQYF. The variable domain in full, with the rest retrieved from reference TRBV15 and TRBJ2-7, is DAMVIQNPRYQVTQFGKPVTLSCSQTLNHNVMYWYQQKSSQAPKLLFHYYDKDFNNEADTPDNFQSRRPNTSFCFLDIRSPGLGDTAMYLCATSRAGTFSYEQYFGPGTRLTVT.